A selection of T cell receptor beta chains follows, all from one sample in a study of cytomegalovirus exposure and HLA in healthy donors. Clones were read by immunoSEQ multiplex PCR, and TCRdb kept only the in-frame ones, dropping some. Seen here are roughly 150,000 clones, roughly 67% observed once, and the top ten hold around 5%. Input material: PBMCs. These TCRs come from a woman aged 18-35 years in good health and CMV-seropositive. The CDR3 runs from the conserved cysteine through the conserved F or W.

>TRBV30|TRBJ1-1
CAWNRRTGDAEAFF
>TRBV5-4|TRBJ2-7
CASSLAGTGYGNEQYF
>TRBV11-2|TRBJ2-5
CASGGQETQYF
>TRBV5-8|TRBJ2-3
CASSSGTFSTDTQYF
>TRBV18|TRBJ2-7
CASSPPEAYEQYF
>TRBV29-1|TRBJ2-5
CSVEASGGVAETQYF
>TRBV19|TRBJ1-1
CASSLGRMNTEAFF
>TRBV4-3|TRBJ2-3
CASSQDRLAWADTQYF
>TRBV7-7|TRBJ2-1
CASSTDRIDEQFF
>TRBV15|TRBJ2-7
CATSKTGLGHEQYF
>TRBV10-1|TRBJ2-2
CASSDSPLPGLAETGELFF